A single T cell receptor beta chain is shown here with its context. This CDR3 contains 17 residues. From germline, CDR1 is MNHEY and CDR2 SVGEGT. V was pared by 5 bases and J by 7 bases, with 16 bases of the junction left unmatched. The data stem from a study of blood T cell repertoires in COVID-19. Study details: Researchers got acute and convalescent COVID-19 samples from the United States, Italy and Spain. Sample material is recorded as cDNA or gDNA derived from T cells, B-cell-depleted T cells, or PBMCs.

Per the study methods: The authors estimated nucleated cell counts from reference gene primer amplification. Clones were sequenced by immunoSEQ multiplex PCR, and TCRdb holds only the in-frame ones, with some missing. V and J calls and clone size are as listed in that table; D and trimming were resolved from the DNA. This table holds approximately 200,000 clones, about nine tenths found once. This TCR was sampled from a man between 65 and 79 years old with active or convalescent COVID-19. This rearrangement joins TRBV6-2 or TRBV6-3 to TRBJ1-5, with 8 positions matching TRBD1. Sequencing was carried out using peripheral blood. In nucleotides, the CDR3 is TGTGCCAGCAGTAAAACAATGTCCCAGGGGGCAAGGCAGCCCCAGCATTTT. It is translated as CASSKTMSQGARQPQHF.